This is a list of T cell receptor beta chains from one sample in a study of siplizumab effects on memory and regulatory T cells. Profiled with immunoSEQ multiplex PCR; TCRdb holds only in-frame clones, not every one. The sample holds 100,000 to 120,000 clones; 80% to 95% are singletons and the top ten take 1% to 1.5%. Material for sequencing was CD4+ T cells sorted from blood. The source of these receptors is a human donor in good health. Each CDR3 is given with its conserved first and last residue. D genes are given only for firm matches. The size of a clone is reported for some rows only, either as once, few or many, or as a class for expanded clones.

TRBD1	TRBV29-1	TRBJ2-2	once	TGCAGCGTTCTGACAGGGACCAACACCGGGGAGCTGTTTTTT	CSVLTGTNTGELFF
NA	TRBV15	TRBJ1-1	NA	TGTGCCACCAGCACTTGGGGAGGGGTTGGCACTGAAGCTTTCTTT	CATSTWGGVGTEAFF
TRBD1	TRBV27	TRBJ1-1	NA	TGTGCCAGCAGTTTAAGGGGGACAGGGGGCCTTCTCATGAACACTGAAGCTTTCTTT	CASSLRGTGGLLMNTEAFF
NA	TRBV11-2	TRBJ1-2	NA	TGTGCCAGCAGCCCAAGACGGGCTAACTATGGCTACACCTTC	CASSPRRANYGYTF
NA	TRBV9	TRBJ2-6	NA	TGTGCCAGCAGAGACTCGGGGCCTTCTTTCTCTGGGGCCAACGTCCTGACTTTC	CASRDSGPSFSGANVLTF
TRBD1	TRBV25-1	TRBJ2-7	NA	TGTGCCAGCAGTGAATCCGGGACAGGGGTCATCGAGCAGTACTTC	CASSESGTGVIEQYF
NA	TRBV25-1	TRBJ2-1	once	TGTGCCAGCAGTCCCGCCGACACATTGGGTGAGCAGTTCTTC	CASSPADTLGEQFF
TRBD2	TRBV7-9	TRBJ2-5	NA	TGTGCCAGCAGCTTAACCAGCGGGAAAGAGACCCAGTACTTC	CASSLTSGKETQYF
NA	TRBV4-1	TRBJ2-7	NA	TGCGCCAGCAGCCAGGGGACTCAGGGATACGAGCAGTACTTC	CASSQGTQGYEQYF
NA	TRBV11-2	TRBJ1-3	NA	TGTGCCAGCAGCTTAAGTCTTCCATCTGGAAACACCATATATTTT	CASSLSLPSGNTIYF
NA	TRBV9	TRBJ2-3	once	TGTGCCAGCAGCGTATCGACAGATACGCAGTATTTT	CASSVSTDTQYF
TRBD1	TRBV5-5	TRBJ1-3	NA	TGTGCCAGCAGCCACGACAGGGCCCTCTCTGGAAACACCATATATTTT	CASSHDRALSGNTIYF
TRBD1	TRBV29-1	TRBJ2-5	NA	TGCAGCGGTAGCCAGGGGGCCGCACAAGAGACCCAGTACTTC	CSGSQGAAQETQYF
NA	TRBV11-3	TRBJ2-7	once	TGTGCCAGCAGCGAAAACAGGGCGAGCTACGAGCAGTACTTC	CASSENRASYEQYF
NA	TRBV6-1	TRBJ1-5	NA	TGTGCCAGCATAGGACAGCCCTATAGCAATCAGCCCCAGCATTTT	CASIGQPYSNQPQHF
TRBD2	TRBV11-2	TRBJ2-7	NA	TGTGCCAGCAGCTCCACTAGCGGGAGAACTTACGAGCAGTACTTC	CASSSTSGRTYEQYF
NA	TRBV30	TRBJ2-4	NA	TGTGCCTGGAGGGGGGCTAGCGTCGGCATTCAGTACTTC	CAWRGASVGIQYF
TRBD1	TRBV7-8	TRBJ1-4	NA	TGTGCCAGCAGCACAGTATCCGGGACAGGGGATGAAAAACTGTTTTTT	CASSTVSGTGDEKLFF
NA	TRBV5-6	TRBJ1-5	NA	TGTGCCAGCAGCTTGGCCTCAAATGGACAGCCCCAGCATTTT	CASSLASNGQPQHF
TRBD2	TRBV19	TRBJ2-1	NA	TGTGCCAGTGGACTAGCGGGAACCTACAATGAGCAGTTCTTC	CASGLAGTYNEQFF
TRBD2	TRBV6-1	TRBJ2-7	NA	TGTGCCAGCAGTGTGGTAGCGGGGGGAATCTACGAGCAGTACTTC	CASSVVAGGIYEQYF
TRBD2	TRBV5-1	TRBJ2-2	NA	TGCGCCAGCAGCAGAACTAGCGGGGGGTCATACACCGGGGAGCTGTTTTTT	CASSRTSGGSYTGELFF
TRBD2	TRBV29-1	TRBJ2-1	once	TGCAGCGTTGAGGGACTAGGGAGAAGCGTGCAGTTCTTC	CSVEGLGRSVQFF
NA	TRBV6-5	TRBJ2-5	NA	TGTGCCAGCAGTCGCCGGGAGATAGAGACCCAGTACTTC	CASSRREIETQYF
TRBD2	TRBV14	TRBJ2-7	NA	TGTGCCAGCAGCCATATCCCGGGTAGCGGGAGATACGAGCAGTACTTC	CASSHIPGSGRYEQYF
TRBD1	TRBV7-9	TRBJ2-7	NA	TGTGCCAGCAGCTTAGTGGCAGGGGGAGCCTACGAGCAGTACTTC	CASSLVAGGAYEQYF
NA	TRBV7-2	TRBJ2-1	NA	TGTGCCAGCAGCCCTCCCGGGGCGGCCAGGGAGCAGTTCTTC	CASSPPGAAREQFF
NA	TRBV7-8	TRBJ1-1	NA	TGTGCCAGCAGCCCTGAAGCGTCCGTTGTAGGGACTGAAGCTTTCTTT	CASSPEASVVGTEAFF
NA	TRBV2	TRBJ2-2	NA	TGTGCCAGCAGTATGGTGGGGACCGGGGAGCTGTTTTTT	CASSMVGTGELFF
NA	TRBV5-5	TRBJ2-3	NA	TGTGCCAGCAGCTTCGGCGGGACCACAGATACGCAGTATTTT	CASSFGGTTDTQYF
NA	TRBV6-5	TRBJ1-2	NA	TGTGCCAGCAGTATCAATGGGGAGCTGAGTGGCTACACCTTC	CASSINGELSGYTF
NA	TRBV7-9	TRBJ1-5	NA	TGTGCCAGCAGCTTAGGGCACACAAGCAATCAGCCCCAGCATTTT	CASSLGHTSNQPQHF
TRBD1	TRBV30	TRBJ1-2	NA	TGTGCCTGGAGTGTAACGGGACAGGGAAGCGGCTACACCTTC	CAWSVTGQGSGYTF
NA	TRBV19	TRBJ2-1	NA	TGTGCCAGTAGTATAAAAGGGACCGTTTCCTACAATGAGCAGTTCTTC	CASSIKGTVSYNEQFF
NA	TRBV15	TRBJ2-3	NA	TGTGCCACCAGTCTTGCGGGTAGCACAGATACGCAGTATTTT	CATSLAGSTDTQYF
NA	TRBV27	TRBJ2-2	NA	TGTGCCAGCAGTCACAGGGTTAGGGGATCCGGGGAGCTGTTTTTT	CASSHRVRGSGELFF
TRBD1	TRBV6-1	TRBJ2-7	NA	TGTGCCAGCAGTGAATTTGGGACAGGGATCCACGAGCAGTACTTC	CASSEFGTGIHEQYF
NA	TRBV6-5	TRBJ2-7	NA	TGTGCCAGCAGTTACGGGGACAACTACGAGCAGTACTTC	CASSYGDNYEQYF
NA	TRBV28	TRBJ2-2	NA	TGTGCCAGCAGTTTTGGAGGGGGTATAGGCGGGGAGCTGTTTTTT	CASSFGGGIGGELFF
TRBD1	TRBV5-1	TRBJ1-5	NA	TGCGCCAGCAGCTTAGCCGGGACAGTGGTTCAGCCCCAGCATTTT	CASSLAGTVVQPQHF
NA	TRBV10-3	TRBJ1-1	NA	TGTGCCATCAGTGAGTCCTGGGCCGAAGGAGCTTTCTTT	CAISESWAEGAFF
NA	TRBV27	TRBJ2-7	few	TGTGCCAGCAGCCTCCACACTGCCTACGAGCAGTACTTC	CASSLHTAYEQYF
NA	TRBV7-9	TRBJ2-7	NA	TGTGCCAGCAGCTTAGTCAGCGGTAAAGCCTACGAGCAGTACTTC	CASSLVSGKAYEQYF
NA	TRBV6-1	TRBJ2-6	NA	TGTGCCAGCAAAGACTCTGGGGCCAACGTCCTGACTTTC	CASKDSGANVLTF
NA	TRBV6-5	TRBJ1-2	NA	TGTGCCAGCTCCTATCAACAGGGAAGCTACACCTTC	CASSYQQGSYTF
NA	TRBV4-1	TRBJ1-1	few	TGCGCCAGCAGCCAGCAAATATCCAGGAACACTGAAGCTTTCTTT	CASSQQISRNTEAFF
TRBD2	TRBV29-1	TRBJ2-7	NA	TGCAGCGTGGAGGTGGGAGGGGCCCCCTACGAGCAGTACTTC	CSVEVGGAPYEQYF
NA	TRBV25-1	TRBJ1-5	NA	TGTGCCAGCAGTGGGGAACCGGGGCCCCAGCATTTT	CASSGEPGPQHF
TRBD1	TRBV5-1	TRBJ1-3	NA	TGCGCCAGCAGCTTTTCCGGGACAGCTGGAAACACCATATATTTT	CASSFSGTAGNTIYF
TRBD2	TRBV30	TRBJ2-7	NA	TGTGCCTGGAGTGCCACCCGACTAGCGGCTACCTACGAGCAGTACTTC	CAWSATRLAATYEQYF
NA	TRBV6-1	TRBJ1-5	NA	TGTGCCAGCAGTGATGGACGACAGAATAGCAATCAGCCCCAGCATTTT	CASSDGRQNSNQPQHF
NA	TRBV10-3	TRBJ2-7	NA	TGTGCCATCAGTGCCCAGGGCGACGAGCAGTACTTC	CAISAQGDEQYF
NA	TRBV9	TRBJ1-5	NA	TGTGCCAGCAGCGTAGGGGGTAGCAATCAGCCCCAGCATTTT	CASSVGGSNQPQHF
NA	TRBV19	TRBJ2-2	NA	TGTGCCAGTAGGCCTACCGGTGGGGAGCTGTTTTTT	CASRPTGGELFF
NA	TRBV14	TRBJ2-7	NA	TGTGCCAGCAGCCAAGAGATTTCAGTCCGTGGCTACGAGCAGTACTTC	CASSQEISVRGYEQYF
NA	TRBV9	TRBJ2-1	NA	TGTGCCAGCAGCGAACTGGACAGTACAACTTACAATGAGCAGTTCTTC	CASSELDSTTYNEQFF
NA	TRBV18	TRBJ2-1	NA	TGTGCCAGCTCACCAGAGGGTGCGGAGCAGTTCTTC	CASSPEGAEQFF
NA	TRBV5-4	TRBJ1-1	NA	TGTGCCAGCAGTCCCATGAATGCGGGTCGCCTGGCTGAAGCTTTCTTT	CASSPMNAGRLAEAFF
TRBD2	TRBV25-1	TRBJ2-1	NA	TGTGCCAGCAGTGAATCTCTAGCGGGGAAGAATGAGCAGTTCTTC	CASSESLAGKNEQFF